A single T cell receptor beta chain is shown here with its context. Its target is unknown. The table came from immunoSEQ multiplex PCR; TCRdb's copy has only in-frame clones and leaves some out. In the table there are 180,000 or so clones, approximately 91% of which are singletons. The CDR3 runs to 16 residues. Germline CDR1 is SGHRS and CDR2 is YFSETQ. V trimming: 2 bases; J trimming: 3 bases; junction bases outside the gene matches: 7. This sample is drawn from a study of T cell responses to AZD1222 COVID-19 vaccine. The study, taken as a whole, reports: Spike as a whole was targeted by vaccine-associated CD4 TCRs, dominant at 160-218 and 743-854.

The sequencing here drew on peripheral blood, taken 28 days after the second AZD1222 dose. The source of this sequence is an adult who received the AZD1222 COVID-19 vaccine. The chain links TRBV5-1 to TRBJ1-2, with 10 bases aligning to TRBD1. CDR3 protein: CASSLTGTGVDYGYTF. The CDR3 region has the DNA TGCGCCAGCAGCTTAACCGGGACAGGGGTAGACTATGGCTACACCTTC.